The 3 T cell receptor beta chains below come from one sample, sequenced in a study of human T cells and chemical hapten exposure (dated by TCRdb to 2020 to 2022). What this sample's time point label stands for: pre-sensitization, week 0. The sample's treatment or condition label is to be understood as: therapeutic diphenylcyclopropenone sensitization with weekly scalp DPC. Library preparation employed RACE. This sample was sequenced with a NextSeq 500. TCRdb itself trimmed the public reads at Q25 with fastp, ran MiXCR and retained productive beta chains. Every entry covers one CDR3 protein and lists the most common genes and DNA from its rows. A total of 200,000 to 300,000 distinct CDR3 sequences appear in this sample, about 9.4% of them only once. Less than 3% of the sample belongs to the ten largest clones. The sample consisted of whole blood, taken in connection with sensitization to the hapten diphenylcyclopropenone (DPC). The receptors were sampled from a woman aged 35 to 49 with alopecia areata. Some clones in this sample may be carry-over from other donors' samples.

The gene calls are TRBV11-2 and TRBJ2-3; D is possibly TRBD1 or TRBD2 (6 bases each). This CDR3 is built from 15 residues. Trimming shortened V by 4 bases and J by 1 base, and 12 bases separated the two germline ends. The germline CDR1 and CDR2 sequences are SGHAT and FQNNGV. The CDR3 DNA sequence: TGTGCCAGCAGCTCTCCCCGGGGGCGCACAGATACGCAGTATTTT. Translation: CASSSPRGRTDTQYF.

This clonotype appeared a few times. The chain links TRBV20-1 to TRBJ2-3, with no clear D. The CDR3 contains 11 residues. The germline V gene encodes CDR1 DFQATT and CDR2 SNEGSKA (reference sequence). The ends were cut back, 8 bases at V and 6 bases at J, with 12 bases in the middle. DNA for the CDR3: TGCAGTCCGTACTCCCAGGATACGCAGTATTTT. This sequence encodes CSPYSQDTQYF.

The CDR3 spells CSARDLRERPSEQYF. The CDR3 DNA is TGCAGTGCTAGAGACCTCAGGGAACGGCCGTCCGAGCAGTACTTC. The chain links TRBV20-1 to TRBJ2-7, with TRBD1 as a possible D gene (5 bases). Germline V gene sequence: CDR1 DFQATT, CDR2 SNEGSKA (reference sequence). The V and J ends lost 0 bases and 6 bases respectively, with 18 bases between them. The CDR3 spans 15 residues.